This TCR beta chain was documented in a study of control samples from healthy donors and cancer patients. Clones were read by immunoSEQ multiplex PCR, and TCRdb kept only the in-frame ones, dropping some. The sample holds 80,000 to 100,000 clones; roughly 90% are singletons and the top ten take around 3%. Germline V lookup: CDR1 LNHNV, CDR2 YYDKDF (reference sequence). This CDR3 contains 15 residues. Trimming at V came to 0 bases and at J to 5 bases, leaving 6 bases not matched to a gene. The material sequenced was blood. The origin of this receptor is a human donor in good health. The donor label of this sample is uncertain. The chain uses TRBV15 and TRBJ2-5, with TRBD2 matching over 7 bases. As DNA, the CDR3 is TGTGCCACCAGCAGAGAGCGGGGGACCCGGGAGACCCAGTACTTC. Amino acids: CATSRERGTRETQYF.